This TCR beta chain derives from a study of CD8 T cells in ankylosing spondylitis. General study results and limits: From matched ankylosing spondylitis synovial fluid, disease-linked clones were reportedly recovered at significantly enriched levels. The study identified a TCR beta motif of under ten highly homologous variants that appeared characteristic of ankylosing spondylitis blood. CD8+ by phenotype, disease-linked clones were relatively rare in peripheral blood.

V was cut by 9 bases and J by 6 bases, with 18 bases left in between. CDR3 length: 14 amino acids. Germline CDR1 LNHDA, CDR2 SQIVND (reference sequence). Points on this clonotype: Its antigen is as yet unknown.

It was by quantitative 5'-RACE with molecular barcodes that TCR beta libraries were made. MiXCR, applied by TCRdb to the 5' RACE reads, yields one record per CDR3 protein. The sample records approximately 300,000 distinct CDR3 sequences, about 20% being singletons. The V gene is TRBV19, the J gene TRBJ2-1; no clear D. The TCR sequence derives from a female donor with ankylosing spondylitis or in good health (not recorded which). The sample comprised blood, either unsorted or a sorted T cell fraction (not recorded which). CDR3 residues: CASQTLGIFNEQFF. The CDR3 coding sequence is TGTGCCAGCCAAACCTTGGGCATCTTCAATGAGCAGTTCTTC.